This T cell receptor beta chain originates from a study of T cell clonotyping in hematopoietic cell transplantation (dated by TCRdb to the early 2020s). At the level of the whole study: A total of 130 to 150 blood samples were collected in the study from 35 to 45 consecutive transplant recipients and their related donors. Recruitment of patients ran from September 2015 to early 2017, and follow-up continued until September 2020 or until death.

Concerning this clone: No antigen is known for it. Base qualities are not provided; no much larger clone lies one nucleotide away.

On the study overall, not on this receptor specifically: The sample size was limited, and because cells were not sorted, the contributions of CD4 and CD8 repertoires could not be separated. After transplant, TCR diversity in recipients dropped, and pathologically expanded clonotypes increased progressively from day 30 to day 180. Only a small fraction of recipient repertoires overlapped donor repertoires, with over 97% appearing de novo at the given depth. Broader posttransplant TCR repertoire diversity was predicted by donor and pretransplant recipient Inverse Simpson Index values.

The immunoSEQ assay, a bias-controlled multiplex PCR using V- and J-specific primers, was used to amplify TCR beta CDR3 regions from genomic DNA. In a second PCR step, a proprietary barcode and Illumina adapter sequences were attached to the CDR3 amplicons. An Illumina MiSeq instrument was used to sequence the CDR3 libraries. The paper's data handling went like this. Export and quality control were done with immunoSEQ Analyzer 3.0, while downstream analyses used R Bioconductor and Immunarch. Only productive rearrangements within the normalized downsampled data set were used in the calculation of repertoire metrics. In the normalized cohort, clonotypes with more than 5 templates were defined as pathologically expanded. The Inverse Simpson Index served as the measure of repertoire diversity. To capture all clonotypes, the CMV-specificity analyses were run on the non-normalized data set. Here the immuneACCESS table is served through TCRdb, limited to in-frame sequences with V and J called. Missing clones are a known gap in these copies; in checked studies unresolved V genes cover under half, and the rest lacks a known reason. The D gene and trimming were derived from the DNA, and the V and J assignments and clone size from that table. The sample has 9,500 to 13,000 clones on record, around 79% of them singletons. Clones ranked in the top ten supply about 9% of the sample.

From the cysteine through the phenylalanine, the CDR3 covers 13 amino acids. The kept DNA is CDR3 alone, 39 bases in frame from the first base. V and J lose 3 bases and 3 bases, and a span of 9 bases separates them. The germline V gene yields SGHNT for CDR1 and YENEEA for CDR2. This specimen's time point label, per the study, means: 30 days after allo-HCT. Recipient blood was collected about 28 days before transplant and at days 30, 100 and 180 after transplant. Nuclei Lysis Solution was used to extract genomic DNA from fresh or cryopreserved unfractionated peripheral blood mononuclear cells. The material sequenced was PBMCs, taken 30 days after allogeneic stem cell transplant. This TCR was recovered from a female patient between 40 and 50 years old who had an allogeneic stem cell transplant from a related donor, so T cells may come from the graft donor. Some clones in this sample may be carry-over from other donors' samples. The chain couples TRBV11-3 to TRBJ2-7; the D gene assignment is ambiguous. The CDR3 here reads CASSLYWNYEQYF. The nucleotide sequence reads TGTGCCAGCAGCTTGTACTGGAACTACGAGCAGTACTTC.